This T cell receptor beta chain was obtained from a study of blood T cell repertoires in COVID-19. Repertoires were generated with immunoSEQ multiplex PCR, while TCRdb's copy carries only in-frame clones and drops some. The sample records 95,000 to 100,000 clones, less than 85% being singletons. The CDR3 sequence is 13 residues long. The germline CDR1 and CDR2 sequences are SGHTA and FQGNSA. Deletions cut 6 bases from V and 4 bases from J, with 11 bases between. This TCR was sampled from a human donor in a cohort sampled during active COVID-19. The genes are TRBV7-2 and TRBJ2-3; no reliable D call. The sample was peripheral blood. DNA of the CDR3: TGTGCCAGCAGTTTCCCTGGCTCAGATACGCAGTATTTT. Translation gives CASSFPGSDTQYF.